The T cell receptor beta chain described here comes from a study of blood T cells in healthy people across ages. Trimming shortened V by 7 bases and J by 1 base, and 22 bases separated the two germline ends. The CDR3 has 17 residues. This clonotype was seen only a few times. Combining a sample-barcoded 5' primer with a J-beta primer mix, a second PCR ran for about 7 to 11 cycles. The template-switch adaptor was a 5' adaptor with 12 random nucleotides. It tagged each cDNA molecule. Each CDR3 protein gets one entry after TCRdb re-called the 5' RACE reads with MiXCR. The table has just under 900,000 distinct CDR3 sequences, more than 25% seen once.

Input material: blood. The V gene is TRBV12-3 or TRBV12-4, the J gene TRBJ1-1; possible D gene TRBD1, 6 bases. This sequence originates from a woman of 80 years or more in good health. CDR3 sequence: CASTTLPAGARNTEAFF. The DNA for the CDR3 is TGTGCCAGCACTACCCTACCGGCAGGGGCCCGGAACACTGAAGCTTTCTTT.